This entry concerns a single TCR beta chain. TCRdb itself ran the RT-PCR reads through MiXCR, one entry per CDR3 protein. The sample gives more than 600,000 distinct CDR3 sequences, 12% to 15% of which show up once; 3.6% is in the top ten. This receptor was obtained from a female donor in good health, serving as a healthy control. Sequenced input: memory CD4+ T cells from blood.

This chain's CDR3 is CASSVQGQGETQYF. CDR3 in DNA: TGTGCCAGCAGCGTACAGGGTCAGGGGGAGACCCAGTACTTC. V and J are TRBV9 and TRBJ2-5, with a possible D match to TRBD1 (6 bases). This CDR3 is 14 amino acids long. Germline V lookup: CDR1 SGDLS, CDR2 YYNGEE. V dropped 1 base and J dropped 5 bases, with 12 bases sitting between them.